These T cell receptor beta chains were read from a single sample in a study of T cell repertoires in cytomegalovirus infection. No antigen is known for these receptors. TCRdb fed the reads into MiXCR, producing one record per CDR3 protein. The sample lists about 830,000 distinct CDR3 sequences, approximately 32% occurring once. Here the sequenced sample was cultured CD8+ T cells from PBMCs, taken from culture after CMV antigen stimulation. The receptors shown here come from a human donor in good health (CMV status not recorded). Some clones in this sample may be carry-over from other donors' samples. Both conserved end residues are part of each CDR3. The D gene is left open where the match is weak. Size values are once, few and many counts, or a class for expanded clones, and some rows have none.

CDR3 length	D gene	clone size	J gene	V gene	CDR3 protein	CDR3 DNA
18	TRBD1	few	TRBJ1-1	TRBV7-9	CASSSYESRDRGGTEAFF	TGTGCCAGCAGCTCGTACGAGTCCCGGGACAGGGGAGGCACTGAAGCTTTCTTT
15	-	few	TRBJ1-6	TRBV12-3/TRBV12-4	CASSSPAGYNSPLHF	TGTGCCAGCAGCTCGCCCGCGGGGTATAATTCACCCCTCCACTTT
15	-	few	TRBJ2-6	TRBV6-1	CASSVSGAGANVLTF	TGTGCCAGCAGTGTGTCGGGGGCTGGGGCCAACGTCCTGACTTTC
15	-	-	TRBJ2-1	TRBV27	CASSPYSGRDNEQFF	TGTGCCAGCAGTCCCTACTCCGGGCGGGACAATGAGCAGTTCTTC
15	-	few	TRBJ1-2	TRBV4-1	CASSQDSGGRDGYTF	TGCGCCAGCAGCCAAGATAGCGGGGGGCGGGATGGCTACACCTTC
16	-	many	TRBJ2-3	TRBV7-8	CASSLASGVAPDTQYF	TGTGCCAGCAGCTTAGCGTCCGGGGTAGCCCCAGATACGCAGTATTTT
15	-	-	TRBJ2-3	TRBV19	CASSIPPLSTDTQYF	TGTGCCAGTAGTATCCCCCCCCTGAGCACAGATACGCAGTATTTT
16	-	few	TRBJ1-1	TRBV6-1	CASSEARGYINTEAFF	TGTGCCAGCAGTGAAGCGCGGGGGTATATAAACACTGAAGCTTTCTTT
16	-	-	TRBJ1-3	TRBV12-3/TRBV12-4	CASSFGSRVRGNTIYF	TGTGCCAGCAGTTTTGGGTCAAGGGTGAGAGGAAACACCATATATTTT
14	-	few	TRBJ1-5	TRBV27	CASSSLTRGEPQHF	TGTGCCAGCAGTTCCCTTACGCGCGGGGAGCCCCAGCATTTT
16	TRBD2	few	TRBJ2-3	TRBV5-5	CASSFWGSGGSDTQYF	TGTGCCAGCAGCTTCTGGGGTAGCGGGGGATCAGATACGCAGTATTTT
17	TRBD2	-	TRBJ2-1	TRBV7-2	CASSLGDRAGGRLQQFF	TGTGCCAGCAGCTTAGGGGATCGAGCGGGGGGTCGCCTTCAGCAGTTCTTC
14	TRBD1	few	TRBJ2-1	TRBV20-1	CSANTGGNSNEQFF	TGCAGTGCAAATACAGGGGGCAATTCGAATGAGCAGTTCTTC
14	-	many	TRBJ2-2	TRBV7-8	CASSLALGAGELFF	TGTGCCAGCAGCTTAGCCTTGGGTGCCGGGGAGCTGTTTTTT
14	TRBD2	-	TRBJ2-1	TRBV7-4	CAAGAGGQYNEQFF	TGTGCAGCTGGAGCGGGGGGTCAATACAATGAGCAGTTCTTC
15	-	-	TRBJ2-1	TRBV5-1	CASSGTGSPYNEQFF	TGCGCCAGCAGCGGTACAGGTTCCCCCTACAATGAGCAGTTCTTC
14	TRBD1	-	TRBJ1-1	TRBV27	CASSSIPTGPEAFF	TGTGCCAGCAGTTCAATACCGACAGGGCCCGAAGCTTTCTTT
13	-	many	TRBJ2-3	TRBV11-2	CASSLVPGDTQYF	TGTGCCAGCAGCTTAGTCCCAGGGGATACGCAGTATTTT
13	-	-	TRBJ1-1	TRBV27	CASSLGASAEAFF	TGTGCCAGCAGTTTAGGGGCATCGGCTGAAGCTTTCTTT
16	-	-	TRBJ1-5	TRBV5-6	CASSFKSPWANQPQHF	TGTGCCAGCAGCTTTAAATCCCCGTGGGCCAATCAGCCCCAGCATTTT
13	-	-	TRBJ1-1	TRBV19	CASLLGPGTEAFF	TGTGCCAGTCTGCTCGGCCCGGGCACTGAAGCTTTCTTT
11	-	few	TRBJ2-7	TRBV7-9	CASSPRGEQYF	TGTGCCAGCAGCCCTCGTGGCGAGCAGTACTTC
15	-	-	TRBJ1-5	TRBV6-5	CASSYSKGWNQPQHF	TGTGCCAGCAGTTACTCGAAAGGGTGGAATCAGCCCCAGCATTTT
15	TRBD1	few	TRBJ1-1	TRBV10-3	CAISEARQGDTEAFF	TGTGCCATCAGTGAAGCTCGGCAGGGGGACACTGAAGCTTTCTTT
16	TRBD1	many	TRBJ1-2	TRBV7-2	CASSPLQGEANYGYTF	TGTGCCAGCAGCCCGCTACAGGGGGAGGCGAACTATGGCTACACCTTC
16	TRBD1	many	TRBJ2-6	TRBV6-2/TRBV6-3	CASSHLGTAGANVLTF	TGTGCCAGCAGTCACCTAGGGACAGCCGGGGCCAACGTCCTGACTTTC
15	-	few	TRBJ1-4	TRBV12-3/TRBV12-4	CASSRIQGPNEKLFF	TGTGCCAGCAGTAGAATACAGGGTCCTAATGAAAAACTGTTTTTT
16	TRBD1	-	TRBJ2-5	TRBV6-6	CASSYAPGTGFETQYF	TGTGCCAGCAGTTACGCCCCGGGGACAGGGTTTGAGACCCAGTACTTC
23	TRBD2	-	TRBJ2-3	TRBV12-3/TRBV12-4	CASSASGTSGGELDLILTDTQYF	TGTGCCAGCAGTGCCTCCGGGACTAGCGGGGGGGAGTTGGACCTTATACTCACAGATACGCAGTATTTT
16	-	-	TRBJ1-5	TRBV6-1	CASSESYRGGSQPQHF	TGTGCCAGCAGTGAAAGTTACCGAGGGGGGAGTCAGCCCCAGCATTTT
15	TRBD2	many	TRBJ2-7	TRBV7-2	CASRPAAGVSYEQYF	TGTGCCAGCAGACCGGCAGCGGGGGTATCCTACGAGCAGTACTTC
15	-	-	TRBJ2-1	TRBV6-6	CASSYGLAPYNEQFF	TGTGCCAGCAGTTATGGTCTAGCCCCCTACAATGAGCAGTTCTTC
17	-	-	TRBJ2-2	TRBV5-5	CASSSDGRATSTGELFF	TGTGCCAGCAGCAGTGACGGCCGGGCCACAAGCACCGGGGAGCTGTTTTTT
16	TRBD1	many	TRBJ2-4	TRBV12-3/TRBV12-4	CASRRQGAPAKNIQYF	TGTGCCAGCAGACGACAGGGGGCGCCAGCCAAAAACATTCAGTACTTC
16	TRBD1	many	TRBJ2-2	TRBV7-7	CASSLGRGRNTGELFF	TGTGCTAGCAGCTTAGGCAGGGGGAGAAACACCGGGGAGCTGTTTTTT
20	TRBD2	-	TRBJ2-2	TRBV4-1	CASSHIEGGGAKMAPGELFF	TGCGCCAGCAGTCACATAGAGGGCGGGGGGGCCAAAATGGCTCCCGGGGAGCTGTTTTTT
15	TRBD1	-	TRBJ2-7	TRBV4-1	CASSHADRGIYEQYF	TGCGCCAGCAGCCACGCGGACAGGGGGATCTACGAGCAGTACTTC
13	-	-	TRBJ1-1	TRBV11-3	CASSFAQGTEAFF	TGTGCCAGCAGCTTTGCGCAGGGGACTGAAGCTTTCTTT
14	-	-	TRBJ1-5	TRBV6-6	CASSYLGLEEPQHF	TGTGCCAGCAGTTATCTCGGCCTTGAGGAACCCCAGCATTTT
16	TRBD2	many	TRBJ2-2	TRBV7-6	CASSPGGLAGTGELFF	TGTGCCAGCAGCCCCGGCGGACTAGCGGGGACCGGGGAGCTGTTTTTT
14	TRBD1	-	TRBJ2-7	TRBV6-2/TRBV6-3	CASSPSDRPYEQYF	TGTGCCAGCAGTCCTTCGGACAGGCCCTACGAGCAGTACTTC
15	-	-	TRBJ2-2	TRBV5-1	CASSSRGDNTGELFF	TGCGCCAGCAGCTCCCGAGGGGACAACACCGGGGAGCTGTTTTTT
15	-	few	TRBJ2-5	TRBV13	CASSHLPEPQETQYF	TGTGCCAGCAGCCACCTTCCCGAGCCACAAGAGACCCAGTACTTC
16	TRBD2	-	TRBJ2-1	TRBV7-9	CASSLSGGRSYNEQFF	TGTGCCAGCAGCCTAAGCGGGGGCCGATCCTACAATGAGCAGTTCTTC
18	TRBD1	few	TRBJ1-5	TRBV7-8	CASRQTGYSRGQAQPQHF	TGTGCCAGCAGACAAACGGGGTACTCCAGGGGGCAGGCTCAGCCCCAGCATTTT
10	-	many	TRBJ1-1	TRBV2	CASGGTEAFF	TGTGCCAGCGGGGGCACTGAAGCTTTCTTT
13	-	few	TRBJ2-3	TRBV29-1	CSGQQGSTDTQYF	TGCAGCGGACAACAGGGTTCCACAGATACGCAGTATTTT
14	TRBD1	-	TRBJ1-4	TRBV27	CASSLYRGAEKLFF	TGTGCCAGCAGTTTATACAGGGGTGCTGAAAAACTGTTTTTT
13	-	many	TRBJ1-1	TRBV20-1	CSAGLSWGTEAFF	TGCAGTGCTGGACTGAGTTGGGGCACTGAAGCTTTCTTT
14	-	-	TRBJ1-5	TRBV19	CASSMSGAVQPQHF	TGTGCCAGTAGTATGTCAGGGGCGGTTCAGCCCCAGCATTTT
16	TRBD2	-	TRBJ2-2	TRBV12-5	CASGLGTSGGIGELFF	TGTGCTAGTGGTCTCGGGACTAGCGGGGGAATCGGGGAGCTGTTTTTT
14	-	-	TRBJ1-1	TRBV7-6	CASKEDLANTEAFF	TGTGCCAGCAAGGAGGATTTAGCGAACACTGAAGCTTTCTTT
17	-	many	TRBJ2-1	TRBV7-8	CASSLGPVGQGYNEQFF	TGTGCCAGCAGCTTAGGCCCTGTTGGGCAAGGCTACAATGAGCAGTTCTTC
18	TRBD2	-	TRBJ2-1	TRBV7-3	CASSLNGGMTVSYNEQFF	TGTGCCAGCAGCTTAAACGGGGGGATGACGGTCTCCTACAATGAGCAGTTCTTC
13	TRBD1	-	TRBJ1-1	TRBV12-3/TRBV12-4	CASRSDDRVEAFF	TGTGCCAGCAGGTCCGATGACAGGGTGGAAGCTTTCTTT